This TCR beta chain was observed in a study of cytomegalovirus exposure and HLA in healthy donors. Primers included in the PCR were 60 Vbeta and 13 Jbeta primers. Measured with immunoSEQ multiplex PCR; TCRdb has only the in-frame clones, and not every one. This table lists more than 45,000 clones. The CDR3 runs 16 residues. Germline CDR1 reads MGHRA; CDR2 reads YSYEKL. Trimming took 2 bases from V and 6 from J; bases not matched to a gene: 10. Sequencing input: PBMCs. This chain joins TRBV4-1 and TRBJ1-5, with TRBD1 matching over 7 bases. The clonotype originates from a woman aged 30 to 39 in good health and CMV-seropositive. The chain's CDR3 is CASSQRTGAMGQPQHF. CDR3 nucleotides: TGCGCCAGCAGCCAAAGGACAGGTGCTATGGGTCAGCCCCAGCATTTT.